This T cell receptor (beta chain) derives from a study of T cell changes during pregnancy in multiple sclerosis. The CDR3 consists of 15 residues. Per germline, CDR1 MDHEN and CDR2 SYDVKM. The V segment lost 5 bases and the J segment 3 bases; nucleotides outside the gene matches: 4. TCRdb's copy holds only in-frame clones and misses some; the assay was immunoSEQ multiplex PCR. The sample has some 80,000 clones, roughly nine tenths seen once. The sequences come from peripheral blood, collected in the first trimester of pregnancy. This receptor was taken from a female donor with multiple sclerosis, enrolled in a pregnancy study. The chain combines TRBV28 with TRBJ2-1; 10 nucleotides match TRBD2. In DNA form, the CDR3 reads TGTGCCAGCAGTCCACTAGCGGGAAGCTACAATGAGCAGTTCTTC. It codes for CASSPLAGSYNEQFF.